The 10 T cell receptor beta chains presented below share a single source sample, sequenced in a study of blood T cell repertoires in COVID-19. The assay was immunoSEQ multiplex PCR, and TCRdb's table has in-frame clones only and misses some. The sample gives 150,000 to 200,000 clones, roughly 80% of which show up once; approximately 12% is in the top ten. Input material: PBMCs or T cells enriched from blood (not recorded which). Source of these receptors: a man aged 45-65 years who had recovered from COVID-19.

DNA of the CDR3: TGTGCCAGCTCACAGGGACAGAAGAACACTGAAGCTTTCTTT. It encodes CASSQGQKNTEAFF. The gene calls are TRBV18 and TRBJ1-1, with TRBD1 identical over 7 bases. V gave up 4 bases and J gave up 1 base; unmatched junction bases: 3. CDR3 size: 14 residues. CDR1 KGHSH and CDR2 LQKENI come from the germline V gene.

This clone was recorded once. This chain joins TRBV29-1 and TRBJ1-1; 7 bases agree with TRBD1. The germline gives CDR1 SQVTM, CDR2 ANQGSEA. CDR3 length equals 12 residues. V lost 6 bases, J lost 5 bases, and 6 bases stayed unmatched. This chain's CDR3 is CSVGSGGTEAFF. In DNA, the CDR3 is TGCAGCGTGGGTTCAGGGGGTACTGAAGCTTTCTTT.

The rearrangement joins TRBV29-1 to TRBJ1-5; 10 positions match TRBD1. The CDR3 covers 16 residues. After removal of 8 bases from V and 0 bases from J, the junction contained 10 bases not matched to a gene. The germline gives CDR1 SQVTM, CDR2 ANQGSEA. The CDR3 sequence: CSPGTGANYSNQPQHF. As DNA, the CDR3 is TGCAGCCCCGGGACAGGGGCTAATTATAGCAATCAGCCCCAGCATTTT.

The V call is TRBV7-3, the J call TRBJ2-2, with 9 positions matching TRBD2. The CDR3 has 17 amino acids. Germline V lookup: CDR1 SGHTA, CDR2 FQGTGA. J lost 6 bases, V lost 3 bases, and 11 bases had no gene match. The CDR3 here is CASSFRGGGALPGELFF. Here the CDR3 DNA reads TGTGCCAGCAGCTTTCGCGGCGGGGGGGCCCTCCCCGGGGAGCTGTTTTTT.

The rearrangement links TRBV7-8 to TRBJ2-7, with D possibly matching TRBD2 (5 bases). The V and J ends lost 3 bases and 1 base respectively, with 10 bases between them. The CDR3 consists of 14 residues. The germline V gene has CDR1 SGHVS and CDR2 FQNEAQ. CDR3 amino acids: CASSFEGGSYEQYF. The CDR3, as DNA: TGTGCCAGCAGCTTTGAGGGCGGTTCCTACGAGCAGTACTTC.

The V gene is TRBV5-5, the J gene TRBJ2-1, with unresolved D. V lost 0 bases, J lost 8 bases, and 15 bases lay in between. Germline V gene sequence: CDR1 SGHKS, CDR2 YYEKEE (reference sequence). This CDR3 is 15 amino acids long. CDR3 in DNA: TGTGCCAGCAGCTTGGGTTTTGGTACACCCGATGAGCAGTTCTTC. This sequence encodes CASSLGFGTPDEQFF. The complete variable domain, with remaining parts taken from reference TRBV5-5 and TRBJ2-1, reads DAGVTQSPTHLIKTRGQQVTLRCSPISGHKSVSWYQQVLGQGPQFIFQYYEKEERGRGNFPDRFSARQFPNYSSELNVNALLLGDSALYLCASSLGFGTPDEQFFGPGTRLTVL.

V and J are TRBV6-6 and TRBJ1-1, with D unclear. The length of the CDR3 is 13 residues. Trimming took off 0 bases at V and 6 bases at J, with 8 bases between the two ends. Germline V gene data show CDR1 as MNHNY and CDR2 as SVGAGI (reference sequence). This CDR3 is CASSYSGQSEAFF. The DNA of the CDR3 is TGTGCCAGCAGTTACTCTGGGCAGTCTGAAGCTTTCTTT.

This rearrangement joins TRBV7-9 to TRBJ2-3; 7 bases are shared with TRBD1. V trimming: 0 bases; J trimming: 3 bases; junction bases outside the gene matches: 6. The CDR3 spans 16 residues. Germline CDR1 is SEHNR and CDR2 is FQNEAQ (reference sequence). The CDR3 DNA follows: TGTGCCAGCAGCTTAGCAAACAGGGGATCGACAGATACGCAGTATTTT. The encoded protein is CASSLANRGSTDTQYF.

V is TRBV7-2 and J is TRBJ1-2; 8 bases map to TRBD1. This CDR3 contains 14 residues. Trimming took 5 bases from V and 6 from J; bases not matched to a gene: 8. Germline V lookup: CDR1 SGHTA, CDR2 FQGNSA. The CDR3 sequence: CASSPTGVGDGYTF. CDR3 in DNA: TGTGCCAGCAGCCCGACAGGGGTCGGTGATGGCTACACCTTC.

CDR3 protein: CASSLETSYSGNEQFF. CDR3 nucleotide sequence: TGTGCCAGCAGCTTAGAAACTAGCTACTCAGGCAATGAGCAGTTCTTC. The chain uses TRBV7-2 and TRBJ2-1, with a possible D match to TRBD2 (6 bases). The germline V and J ends were trimmed by 1 base and 6 bases, with 16 bases remaining between them. This CDR3 has 16 amino acids. CDR1 is SGHTA, CDR2 FQGNSA, per germline.